This TCR beta chain was identified in a study of beta chain features in type 1 diabetes. Whole-study findings and limits: Moderately but significantly shorter TCRB CDR3s were found in Type 1 diabetes patients in all four CD4+ subsets. Patients with type 1 diabetes showed fewer VDJ junction insertions and more deletions. Patients showed naive, central memory and Treg TCRB repertoires that appeared more similar than those of healthy donors. The analysis here could not establish whether HLA type shapes TCRB rearrangement.

V dropped 3 bases and J dropped 5; count of bases not matched to a gene: 4. The CDR3 runs 15 residues. Germline loops: CDR1 WSHSY, CDR2 SAAADI. TCRB transcripts that were expressed got sequenced, as all of the isolated RNA had been reverse transcribed. Here immunoSEQ multiplex PCR was the method, and the copy in TCRdb shows in-frame clones only, minus some. This table holds about 700,000 clones, 13% found once. As for this clone: The antigen is undetermined.

The source material was naive CD4+ T cells from blood. The receptor comes from a man aged 18 to 30 with type 1 diabetes. This chain uses TRBV10-2 with TRBJ2-5; 12 bases align to TRBD1. The DNA for the CDR3 is TGCGCCAGCAGTGATTGGGACAGGGGGCGCGAGACCCAGTACTTC. Encoded protein: CASSDWDRGRETQYF.